This T cell receptor (beta chain) is drawn from a study of cytomegalovirus exposure and HLA in healthy donors. General observations from the study: High specificity and sensitivity for cytomegalovirus status were reported for the classifier. Earlier analysis looked at TCR beta V segments, and most were productive about 90% or about 30% of the time. Most of the CMV-associated TCR beta chains (in a later analysis) appeared to be HLA-restricted.

A word on this clone: Its specificity is unknown.

This CDR3 has 13 residues. Trimming cost V 5 bases and J 4 bases, with 11 bases left between them. In germline, CDR1 is MNHEY, CDR2 SMNVEV (reference sequence). The PCR had 60 Vbeta and 13 Jbeta primers. The data were produced by immunoSEQ multiplex PCR, yet TCRdb's version contains in-frame clones alone and is incomplete. This sample contains 200,000 or so clones. The chain employs TRBV27 and TRBJ1-1, with D possibly TRBD1 on 5 matching bases. This sequence was found in a girl aged 2-15 years in good health and CMV-seropositive. Sequenced input: PBMCs. This chain's CDR3 is CASSTGRSTEAFF. In DNA form, the CDR3 reads TGTGCCAGCAGTACAGGTCGTAGCACTGAAGCTTTCTTT.